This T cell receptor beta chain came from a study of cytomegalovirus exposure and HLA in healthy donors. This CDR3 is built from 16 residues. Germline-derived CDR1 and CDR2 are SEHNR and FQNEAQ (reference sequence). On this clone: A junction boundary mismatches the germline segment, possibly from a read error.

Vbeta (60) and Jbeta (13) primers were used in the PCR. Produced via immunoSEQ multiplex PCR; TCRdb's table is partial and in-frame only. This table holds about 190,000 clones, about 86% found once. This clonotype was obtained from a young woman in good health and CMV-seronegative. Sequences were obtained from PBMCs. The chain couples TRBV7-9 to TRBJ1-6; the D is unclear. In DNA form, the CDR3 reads TGTTCCAGCAGCTTAGCTGGGTCTCAGGTCAATTCACCCCTCCACTTT. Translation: CSSSLAGSQVNSPLHF.